These 18 T cell receptor beta chains share one sample of origin, sequenced in a study of T cell responses to AZD1222 COVID-19 vaccine. The repertoire was sequenced with immunoSEQ multiplex PCR; TCRdb's copy has only in-frame clones and lacks some. The sample yields about 83,000 clones, more than 75% seen once. Source: peripheral blood, taken on day 0 of MenACWY control vaccination. The receptors derive from an adult in good health.

The chain is built from TRBV30 and TRBJ2-2, with D possibly being TRBD1 (8 bases). The CDR3 is 14 residues long. V was pared by 1 base and J by 6 bases, with 12 bases between. CDR1 is GTSNPN and CDR2 is SVGIG in the germline V gene (reference sequence). The CDR3 loop reads CAWSGTGGAGELFF. In DNA, the CDR3 is TGTGCCTGGAGTGGTACAGGGGGGGCCGGGGAGCTGTTTTTT.

The rearrangement links TRBV28 to TRBJ2-7; 7 nucleotides agree with TRBD1. The germline CDR1 and CDR2 sequences are MDHEN and SYDVKM. CDR3 size: 14 residues. V dropped 5 bases and J dropped 3; count of bases not matched to a gene: 7. CDR3 sequence reads: CASSISGQLYEQYF. Here the CDR3 DNA reads TGTGCCAGCAGTATCTCGGGACAGCTCTACGAGCAGTACTTC. Supplemented by reference TRBV28 and TRBJ2-7, the full variable domain reads DVKVTQSSRYLVKRTGEKVFLECVQDMDHENMFWYRQDPGLGLRLIYFSYDVKMKEKGDIPEGYSVSREKKERFSLILESASTNQTSMYLCASSISGQLYEQYFGPGTRLTVT.

The V gene is TRBV24-1, the J gene TRBJ2-2; D call uncertain. The CDR3 covers 18 residues. V dropped 3 bases and J dropped 3 bases, with 19 bases sitting between them. Germline V CDR1 and CDR2: KGHDR, SFDVKD. In DNA form, the CDR3 reads TGTGCCACCAGTGATCACGCCGCCCGATCGTTGGACACCGGGGAGCTGTTTTTT. This translates into CATSDHAARSLDTGELFF.

The V and J genes are TRBV11-2 and TRBJ1-4; weak D call: TRBD1 (6 bases). Trimming shortened V by 9 bases and J by 3 bases, and 14 bases separated the two germline ends. Germline V lookup: CDR1 SGHAT, CDR2 FQNNGV. The CDR3 sequence is 14 residues long. CDR3 bases: TGTGCCAGTCTCTTGACAGGTGCTAATGAAAAACTGTTTTTT. This gives the protein CASLLTGANEKLFF.

This sequence joins TRBV6-2 or TRBV6-3 and TRBJ2-3; 10 nucleotides agree with TRBD2. CDR3 length equals 16 residues. Trimming at V came to 2 bases and at J to 2 bases, leaving 4 bases not matched to a gene. Germline lookup yields CDR1 MNHEY and CDR2 SVGEGT. In DNA, the CDR3 is TGTGCCAGCAGTTACGGGACTAGCGCCTCCACAGATACGCAGTATTTT. Translating gives CASSYGTSASTDTQYF.

The gene calls are TRBV2 and TRBJ2-2; weak D call: TRBD2 (5 bases). The CDR3 is 15 residues long. Germline V gene lookup returns CDR1 SNHLY and CDR2 FYNNEI. Between the trimmed V and J ends, which lost 4 bases and 1 base, there was a span of 10 bases. CDR3 in amino acids: CASSARGLNTGELFF. DNA for the CDR3: TGTGCCAGCAGTGCCCGGGGTCTGAACACCGGGGAGCTGTTTTTT.

The genes are TRBV3-1 (or the pseudogene TRBV3-2) and TRBJ2-7, with 10 bases matching TRBD1. Trimming at V came to 3 bases and at J to 3 bases, leaving 5 bases not matched to a gene. CDR3 length: 15 residues. CDR1 and CDR2 (germline): LGHDT, YNNKEL (reference sequence). The CDR3 loop is CASSQARDRGYEQYF. Here the CDR3 DNA reads TGTGCCAGCAGCCAGGCCCGGGACAGGGGCTACGAGCAGTACTTC.

The V gene is TRBV12-3 or TRBV12-4, the J gene TRBJ2-7; D unclear. Trimming left V 1 base short and J 2 bases short, with 6 bases between. The CDR3 has 13 amino acids. The CDR3 DNA follows: TGTGCCAGCAGTTTAGTTGCCACCTACGAGCAGTACTTC. As protein: CASSLVATYEQYF.

The sample holds one count of this clone. The chain has TRBV3-1 (or the pseudogene TRBV3-2) and TRBJ2-7, with 12 bases aligning to TRBD2. CDR3 size: 15 residues. CDR1 is LGHDT and CDR2 is YNNKEL in the germline V gene (reference sequence). The ends lost 1 base at V and 7 bases at J; junction bases unmatched: 5. In nucleotides, the CDR3 is TGTGCCAGCAGCCAAGGACTAGCGGGAGTTGGGGAGCAGTACTTC. Its translation is CASSQGLAGVGEQYF.

The chain combines TRBV7-3 with TRBJ2-1; 14 bases fit TRBD2. CDR3 size: 16 residues. The germline CDR1 and CDR2 sequences are SGHTA and FQGTGA. Trimming removed 2 bases from V and 8 bases from J; junction bases left unmatched: 5. The CDR3 DNA reads TGTGCCAGCAGCTTACGACTAGCGGGAGGGCCCGATGAGCAGTTCTTC. Residues: CASSLRLAGGPDEQFF. The variable domain in full, completed from reference TRBV7-3 and TRBJ2-1, reads GAGVSQTPSNKVTEKGKYVELRCDPISGHTALYWYRQSLGQGPEFLIYFQGTGAADDSGLPNDRFFAVRPEGSVSTLKIQRTERGDSAVYLCASSLRLAGGPDEQFFGPGTRLTVL.

J is TRBJ2-6 and V is TRBV30; 9 bases agree with TRBD1. The J segment lost 0 bases and the V segment lost 7 bases, leaving 10 bases of the junction unmatched. Germline values: CDR1 GTSNPN, CDR2 SVGIG (reference sequence). The CDR3 is 17 amino acids. CDR3 nucleotide sequence: TGTGCCTCATCTACAGGGGGCGTCCGCTCTGGGGCCAACGTCCTGACTTTC. Its protein product is CASSTGGVRSGANVLTF.

V gene TRBV5-4 combines with J gene TRBJ1-4; TRBD1 aligns across 9 bases. J lost 8 bases, V lost 4 bases, and 9 bases had no gene match. The CDR3 loop spans 15 amino acids. CDR1 and CDR2 (germline): SGHNT, YYREEE (reference sequence). Here the CDR3 reads CASSRMGQGREKLFF. CDR3 DNA: TGTGCCAGCAGCAGAATGGGACAGGGAAGGGAAAAACTGTTTTTT.

The genes are TRBV11-2 and TRBJ1-3; TRBD1 is a possible D gene (5 bases). Germline CDR1 reads SGHAT; CDR2 reads FQNNGV. V dropped 8 bases and J dropped 0 bases, with 26 bases sitting between them. The CDR3 has 19 amino acids. CDR3 sequence: CASYFYPGHVYSSGNTIYF. The DNA of the CDR3 is TGTGCCAGCTACTTCTACCCAGGACACGTCTATAGCTCTGGAAACACCATATATTTT. Together with reference TRBV11-2 and TRBJ1-3, the CDR3 gives the full variable domain: EAGVAQSPRYKIIEKRQSVAFWCNPISGHATLYWYQQILGQGPKLLIQFQNNGVVDDSQLPKDRFSAERLKGVDSTLKIQPAKLEDSAVYLCASYFYPGHVYSSGNTIYFGEGSWLTVV.

V and J are TRBV6-2 or TRBV6-3 and TRBJ1-5; 7 nucleotides line up with TRBD1. Losses at the gene ends were 2 bases for V and 6 bases for J; bases not matched to a gene: 10. Germline V gene sequence: CDR1 MNHEY, CDR2 SVGEGT. The CDR3 extends over 16 amino acids. CDR3 in amino acids: CASSYQPGQGGQPQHF. The CDR3 region has the DNA TGTGCCAGCAGTTACCAACCAGGGCAGGGGGGTCAGCCCCAGCATTTT.

The V gene is TRBV28, the J gene TRBJ1-3; perhaps TRBD1 as D (6 bases). CDR1 and CDR2 from the germline V gene are MDHEN and SYDVKM. The CDR3 extends over 15 amino acids. The V gene lost 8 bases and the J gene lost 0 bases, with 14 bases spanning the gap. The CDR3 here is CASEPGQISGNTIYF. The DNA for the CDR3 is TGTGCCAGCGAACCAGGACAGATCTCTGGAAACACCATATATTTT.

The CDR3 protein is CASSHTSSRNTEAFF. The CDR3, as DNA: TGCGCCAGCAGTCACACCTCTTCGAGGAACACTGAAGCTTTCTTT. The V call is TRBV23-1, the J call TRBJ1-1; no clear D gene. TRBV23-1 is designated an ORF whose function remains uncertain. V was clipped by 3 bases and J by 1 base, with 12 bases between them. The CDR3 runs 15 residues.

V usage is TRBV4-3 and J usage is TRBJ1-3; D is undetermined. The CDR3 has 16 amino acids. Germline loops: CDR1 LGHNA, CDR2 YSLEER. Deletions cut 0 bases from V and 2 bases from J, with 11 bases between. The chain's CDR3 is CASSQDWALAGNTIYF. The CDR3 coding sequence is TGCGCCAGCAGCCAAGATTGGGCACTGGCTGGAAACACCATATATTTT.

The J gene is TRBJ1-2, the V gene TRBV5-1; D is unclear. The length of the CDR3 is 17 residues. Trimming took 0 bases from V and 2 from J, leaving 17 bases between them. Germline CDR1 SGHRS, CDR2 YFSETQ. The CDR3 reads CASSLVILGGRNYGYTF. Here the CDR3 DNA reads TGCGCCAGCAGCTTGGTTATTTTGGGTGGCAGGAACTATGGCTACACCTTC.